Reported below is one TCR beta chain. Its antigen is unknown. The data derive from a study of somatic mutations in cytotoxic T cells in rheumatoid arthritis. V trimming: 5 bases; J trimming: 5 bases; junction bases outside the gene matches: 10. CDR1 SEHNR and CDR2 FQNEAQ come from the germline V gene (reference sequence). This CDR3 is built from 16 residues. Healthy control status was assigned to blood donors, whose median age was approximately 54 years (range roughly 20-70) and of whom about 57% were female. Broader study findings: Nothing was done to adjust for multiple comparisons when TRBV07 showed up slightly less in rheumatoid arthritis patients. Antigenic targets recognized by the expanded CD8+ clones remained undetermined.

Sequencing was performed with immunoSEQ multiplex PCR; in TCRdb, only in-frame clones are kept and a portion is missing. The profile shows approximately 24,000 clones, nearly 75% of them singletons. The rearrangement joins TRBV7-9 to TRBJ2-2; 8 nucleotides match TRBD2. The sequence came from a woman between 18 and 29 years old in good health. The sample consisted of CD8+ T cells sorted from blood. In DNA, the CDR3 is TGTGCCAGCAGCCTCACCGACCGCGGGGGGACCGGGGAGCTGTTTTTT. Protein sequence: CASSLTDRGGTGELFF.